This TCR beta chain was captured in a study of TIL therapy for anti-PD-1-resistant metastatic lung cancer. Time point denoted: pre-treatment sample, taken before nivolumab and TIL therapy. Trimming at V came to 5 bases and at J to 2 bases, leaving 8 bases not matched to a gene. The length of the CDR3 is 15 residues. Germline CDR1 and CDR2: SGHRS and YFSETQ. Sequencing used immunoSEQ v3. Clones were sequenced by immunoSEQ multiplex PCR, and TCRdb holds only the in-frame ones, with some missing. The profile shows around 21,000 clones, about 70% of them singletons. The source material was blood, sampled at baseline. The J gene is TRBJ1-1, the V gene TRBV5-1; TRBD1 matches 8 bases. This TCR came from a person between 25 and 80 years old with non-small cell lung cancer. CDR3 nucleotides: TGCGCCAGCAGGTCCGGGACAGGTTCCAACACTGAAGCTTTCTTT. It is translated as CASRSGTGSNTEAFF.